Listed below are T cell receptor beta chains from one sample, sequenced in a study of early T cells in non-severe SARS-CoV-2 infection. TCRdb used MiXCR to reprocess the 5' RACE reads, holding one entry per CDR3 protein. The sample holds around 40,000 distinct CDR3 sequences, 5% to 7% seen once. The sequencing input was whole blood. Receptor source: an adult who was a healthcare worker with PCR-confirmed SARS-CoV-2 infection or an uninfected control (not recorded which). Each CDR3 is given with its conserved first and last residue. D genes are given only for firm matches. Clone size is shown for a subset of rows, as once, few, many or a class of expanded clone.

j_gene,d_gene,v_gene,abundance,CDR3nt,CDR3aa
TRBJ2-1,TRBD2,TRBV4-3,many,TGCGCCAGCAGCCCGACCGGGGGGAACTACAATGAGCAGTTCTTC,CASSPTGGNYNEQFF
TRBJ2-4,NA,TRBV10-2,NA,TGCGCCAGCAGTGAGTCCCAGGTCGGCAAAAACATTCAGTACTTC,CASSESQVGKNIQYF
TRBJ2-7,NA,TRBV6-1,few,TGTGCCAGCAGTGAAGCCGGGACCGTCGAGCAGTACTTC,CASSEAGTVEQYF
TRBJ2-7,TRBD2,TRBV20-1,many,TGCAGTGCTAGGCCCAGCGGGAGAGCTTACGAGCAGTACTTC,CSARPSGRAYEQYF
TRBJ2-3,NA,TRBV7-7,many,TGTGCCAGCAGCCCCTCGGCGGGTCCCACAGATACGCAGTATTTT,CASSPSAGPTDTQYF
TRBJ2-3,TRBD2,TRBV20-1,many,TGCAGTGCGCAAAAACTAGCGGGAGGGACAGATACGCAGTATTTT,CSAQKLAGGTDTQYF
TRBJ2-1,TRBD2,TRBV19,many,TGTGCCAGTAGCCTCCCGACTAGCGGGAGGGCCTCCAATGAGCAGTTCTTC,CASSLPTSGRASNEQFF
TRBJ1-2,NA,TRBV10-3,few,TGTGCCATCAGGGGGGAGACAACTCCTAACTATGGCTACACCTTC,CAIRGETTPNYGYTF
TRBJ2-3,NA,TRBV7-8,NA,TGTGCCAGCAGCTTACGAACCGTCCAAGATACGCAGTATTTT,CASSLRTVQDTQYF
TRBJ2-7,NA,TRBV29-1,NA,TGCAGCGTTACCAAAGGCCCGTCGAACGAGCAGTACTTC,CSVTKGPSNEQYF
TRBJ2-2,TRBD1,TRBV15,NA,TGTGCCACCAGGGGACAGGGAAACACCGGGGAGCTGTTTTTT,CATRGQGNTGELFF
TRBJ1-3,NA,TRBV12-3/TRBV12-4,many,TGTGCCAGCTGTTACTCTGGAAACACCATATATTTT,CASCYSGNTIYF